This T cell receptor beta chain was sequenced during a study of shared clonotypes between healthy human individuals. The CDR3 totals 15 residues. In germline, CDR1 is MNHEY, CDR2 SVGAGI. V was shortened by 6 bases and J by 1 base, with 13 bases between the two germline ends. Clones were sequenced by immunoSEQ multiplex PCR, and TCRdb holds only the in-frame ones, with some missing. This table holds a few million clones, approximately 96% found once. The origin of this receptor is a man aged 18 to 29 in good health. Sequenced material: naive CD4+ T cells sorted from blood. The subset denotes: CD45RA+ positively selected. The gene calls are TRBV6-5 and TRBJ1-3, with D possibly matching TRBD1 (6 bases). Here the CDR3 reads CASSRRGPSGNTIYF. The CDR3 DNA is TGTGCCAGCAGCCGCAGGGGCCCTTCTGGAAACACCATATATTTT.